The 5 T cell receptor beta chains below all came from one sample that was sequenced in a study of beta chain features in type 1 diabetes (dated 2018 in TCRdb). General findings and caveats noted by the study authors: A moderate but significant shortening of TCRB CDR3 length was observed in type 1 diabetes patients in all four CD4+ subsets.

For these receptors, no antigen is known. Library construction relied on the immunoSEQ multiplex PCR assay. The High Capacity cDNA Reverse Transcription Kit was used to reverse transcribe all of the isolated RNA, meaning that expressed TCRB transcripts were what got sequenced. Held by TCRdb, this immuneACCESS table contains in-frame sequences only and omits some clones. Under half of the omission traces to an unresolved V gene where checked; the cause of the rest is unknown. This sample gives roughly 240,000 clones in total; around 22% of them show up just once. The top ten clonotypes cover roughly 0.011% of the sample. Sequences were obtained from naive CD4+ T cells from blood. The cell subset or site label here, explained by the study, means: true naive CD4+ T cells. The receptors originated from a woman under 40 with type 1 diabetes.

The table lists this clone with a few counts. The V call is TRBV29-1, the J call TRBJ2-7; D might be TRBD2 (6 bases). Germline loops: CDR1 SQVTM, CDR2 ANQGSEA. This CDR3 region has 12 residues. The V and J ends lost 7 bases and 1 base respectively, with 11 bases between them. The CDR3 nucleotides are TGCAGCGCGGGTAGCGGATCCTACGAGCAGTACTTC. Amino acids: CSAGSGSYEQYF.

This clone was observed a handful of times. J is TRBJ2-5 and V is TRBV18; TRBD2 matches 9 bases. The CDR3 covers 15 residues. Looked up from germline, CDR1 is KGHSH and CDR2 is LQKENI. V lost 2 bases and J lost 5; bases outside the gene matches: 6. This chain's CDR3 is CASSPYGLARETQYF. CDR3 bases: TGTGCCAGCTCACCATACGGACTAGCGCGGGAGACCCAGTACTTC.

This clone was detected a few times. This sequence joins TRBV19 and TRBJ2-1; tentative D call: TRBD2 (5 bases). Germline assignment: CDR1 LNHDA and CDR2 SQIVND (reference sequence). Trimming took 6 bases from V and 4 from J, leaving 10 bases between them. This CDR3 has 13 residues. CDR3 bases: TGTGCCAGTAGAGCGGACCCTTACAATGAGCAGTTCTTC. Translated, it gives CASRADPYNEQFF.

The sample holds a few counts of this clone. This chain links TRBV13 with TRBJ1-1; D not resolved. In germline, CDR1 is PRHDT, CDR2 FYEKMQ (reference sequence). V was cut by 2 bases and J by 1 base, with 5 bases left in between. CDR3 length: 13 amino acids. CDR3 amino acids: CASSLQENTEAFF. For the CDR3, the DNA is TGTGCCAGCAGCTTACAGGAGAACACTGAAGCTTTCTTT.

V gene TRBV4-1 combines with J gene TRBJ1-2; unclear D gene. The CDR3 consists of 14 residues. Germline assignment: CDR1 MGHRA and CDR2 YSYEKL. Trimming shortened V by 1 base and J by 4 bases, and 10 bases separated the two germline ends. The DNA of the CDR3 is TGCGCCAGCAGCCAAGTACTGATCGGCTATGGCTACACCTTC. Translated, it gives CASSQVLIGYGYTF.